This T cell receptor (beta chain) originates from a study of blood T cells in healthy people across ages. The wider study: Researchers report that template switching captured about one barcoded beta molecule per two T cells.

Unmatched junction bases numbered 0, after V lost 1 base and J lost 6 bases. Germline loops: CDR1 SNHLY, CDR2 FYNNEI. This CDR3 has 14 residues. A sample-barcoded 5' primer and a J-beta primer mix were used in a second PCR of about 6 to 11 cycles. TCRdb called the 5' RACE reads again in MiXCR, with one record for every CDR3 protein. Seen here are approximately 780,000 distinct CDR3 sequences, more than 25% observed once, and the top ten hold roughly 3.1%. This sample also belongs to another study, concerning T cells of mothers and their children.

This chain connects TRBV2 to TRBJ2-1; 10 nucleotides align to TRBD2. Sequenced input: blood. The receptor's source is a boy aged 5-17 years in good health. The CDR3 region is CASSEERGGNEQFF. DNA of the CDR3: TGTGCCAGCAGTGAAGAGCGGGGGGGCAATGAGCAGTTCTTC.